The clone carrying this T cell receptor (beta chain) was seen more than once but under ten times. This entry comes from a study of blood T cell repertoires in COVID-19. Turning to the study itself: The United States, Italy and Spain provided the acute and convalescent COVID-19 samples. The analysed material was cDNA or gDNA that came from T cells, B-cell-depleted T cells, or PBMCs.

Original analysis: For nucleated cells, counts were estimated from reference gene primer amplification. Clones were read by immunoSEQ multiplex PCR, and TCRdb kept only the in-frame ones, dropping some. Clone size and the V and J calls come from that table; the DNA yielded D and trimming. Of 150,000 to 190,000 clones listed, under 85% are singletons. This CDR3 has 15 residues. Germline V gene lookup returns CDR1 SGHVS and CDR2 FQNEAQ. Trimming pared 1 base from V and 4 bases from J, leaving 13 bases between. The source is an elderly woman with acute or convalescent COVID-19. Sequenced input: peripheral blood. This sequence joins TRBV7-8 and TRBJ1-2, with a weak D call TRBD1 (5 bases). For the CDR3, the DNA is TGTGCCAGCAGCTTAGTGTCACGGGGGTCCTATGGCTACACCTTC. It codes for CASSLVSRGSYGYTF.